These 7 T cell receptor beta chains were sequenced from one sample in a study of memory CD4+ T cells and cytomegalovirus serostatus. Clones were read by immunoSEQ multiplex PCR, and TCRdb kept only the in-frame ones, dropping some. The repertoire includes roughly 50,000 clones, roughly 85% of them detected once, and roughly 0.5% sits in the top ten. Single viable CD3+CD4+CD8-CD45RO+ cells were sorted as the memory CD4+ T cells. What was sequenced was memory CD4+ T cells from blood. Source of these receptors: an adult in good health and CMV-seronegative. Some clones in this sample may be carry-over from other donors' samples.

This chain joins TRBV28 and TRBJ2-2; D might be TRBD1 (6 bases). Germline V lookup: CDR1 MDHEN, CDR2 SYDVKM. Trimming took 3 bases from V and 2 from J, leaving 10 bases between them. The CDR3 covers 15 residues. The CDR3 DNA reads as TGTGCCAGCAGTTTCCAACAGGGAAACACCGGGGAGCTGTTTTTT. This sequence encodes CASSFQQGNTGELFF.

The CDR3 DNA reads TGCGCCAGCAGCCCTGAATTGGGACAGGGGAGTGGCTACACCTTC. Its protein is CASSPELGQGSGYTF. This chain uses TRBV5-1 with TRBJ1-2; 10 bases match TRBD1. In germline, CDR1 is SGHRS, CDR2 YFSETQ. V shed 4 bases and J 7 bases; nucleotides not matched to a gene: 10. This CDR3 contains 15 residues.

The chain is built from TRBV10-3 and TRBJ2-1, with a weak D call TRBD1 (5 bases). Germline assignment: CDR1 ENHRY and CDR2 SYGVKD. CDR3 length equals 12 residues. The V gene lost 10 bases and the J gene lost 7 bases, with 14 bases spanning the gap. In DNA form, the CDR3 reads TGTGCCACGGCCTTTCAGGGAAATGAGCAGTTCTTC. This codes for CATAFQGNEQFF.

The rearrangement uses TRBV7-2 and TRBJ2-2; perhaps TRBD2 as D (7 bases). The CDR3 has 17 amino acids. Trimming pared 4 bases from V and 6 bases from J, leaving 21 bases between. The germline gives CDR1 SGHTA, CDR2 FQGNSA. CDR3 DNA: TGTGCCAGCAGCTCTAGGGAGGGGCAGGGGAGTGCCGGGGAGCTGTTTTTT. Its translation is CASSSREGQGSAGELFF.

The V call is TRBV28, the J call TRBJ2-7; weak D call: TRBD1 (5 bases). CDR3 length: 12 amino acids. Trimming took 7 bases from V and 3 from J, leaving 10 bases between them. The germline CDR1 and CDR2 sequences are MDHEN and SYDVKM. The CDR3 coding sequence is TGTGCCAGCACTCCAGGGATCTACGAGCAGTACTTC. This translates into CASTPGIYEQYF.

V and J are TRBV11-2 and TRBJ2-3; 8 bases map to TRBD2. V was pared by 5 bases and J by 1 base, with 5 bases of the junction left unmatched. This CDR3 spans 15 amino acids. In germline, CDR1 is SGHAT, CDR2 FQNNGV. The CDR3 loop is CASSPGAGGTDTQYF. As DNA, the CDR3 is TGTGCCAGCAGCCCGGGAGCGGGAGGCACAGATACGCAGTATTTT.

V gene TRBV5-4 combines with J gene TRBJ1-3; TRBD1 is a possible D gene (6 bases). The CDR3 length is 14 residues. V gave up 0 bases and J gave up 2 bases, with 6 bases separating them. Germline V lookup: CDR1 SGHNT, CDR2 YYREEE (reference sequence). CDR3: CASSLAGAGNTIYF. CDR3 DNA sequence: TGTGCCAGCAGCTTGGCAGGGGCTGGAAACACCATATATTTT.